This TCR beta chain was captured in a study of blood T cells in healthy people across ages. A remark on this clonotype: The antigen remains unidentified.

The study, taken as a whole, reports: More naive CD4+ cells and higher diversity were found in long-lived than in aged donors. Older age went with lower TCR beta diversity per million T cells, in a roughly linear way. Estimates drawn from one million T cells were deemed to understate diversity.

CDR1 and CDR2 from the germline V gene are MNHEY and SVGEGT. The CDR3 runs to 15 residues. Using a J-beta primer mix together with a sample-barcoded 5' primer, a second PCR was run for 7 to 11 cycles. TCRdb ran MiXCR on the 5' RACE reads and lists one entry per CDR3 protein. The table has approximately 800,000 distinct CDR3 sequences, about 59% seen once; the top ten hold approximately 30%. This TCR was recovered from a man between 25 and 39 years old in good health. The chain combines TRBV6-2 or TRBV6-3 with TRBJ2-4; possibly TRBD1 for D (6 bases). Judging by the DNA end, TRBJ2-7 fits better; the J call may be wrong. Source material: blood. This CDR3 is CASSQDRIPVYEQYF. CDR3 DNA: TGTGCCAGCAGTCAAGACAGGATCCCAGTCTACGAGCAGTACTTC.